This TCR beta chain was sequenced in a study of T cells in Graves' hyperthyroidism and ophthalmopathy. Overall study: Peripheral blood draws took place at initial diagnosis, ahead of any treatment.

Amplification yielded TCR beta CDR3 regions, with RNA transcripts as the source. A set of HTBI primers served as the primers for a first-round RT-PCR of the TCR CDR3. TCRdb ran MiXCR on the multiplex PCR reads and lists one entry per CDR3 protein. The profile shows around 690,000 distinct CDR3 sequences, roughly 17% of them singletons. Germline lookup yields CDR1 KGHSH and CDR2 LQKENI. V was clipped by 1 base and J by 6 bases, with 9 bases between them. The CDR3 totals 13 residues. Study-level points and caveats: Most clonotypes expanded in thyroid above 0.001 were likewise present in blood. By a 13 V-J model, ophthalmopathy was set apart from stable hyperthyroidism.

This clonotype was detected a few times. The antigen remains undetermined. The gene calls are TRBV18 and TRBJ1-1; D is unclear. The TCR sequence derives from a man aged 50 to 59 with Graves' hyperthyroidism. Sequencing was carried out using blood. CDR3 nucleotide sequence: TGTGCCAGCTCACCACAGCGAGGGTCTGAAGCTTTCTTT. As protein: CASSPQRGSEAFF.